The TCR beta chain described here comes from a study of blood T cell repertoires in COVID-19 (dated by TCRdb to 2020 to 2022). The study in broad terms: Collaborator samples came from the United States, Italy and Spain and covered acute and convalescent phases of COVID-19. The prospective study material was composed of cDNA or gDNA derived from T cells, B-cell-depleted T cells, or PBMCs. The dataset comprised deeply sampled blood TCRbeta repertoires from subjects exposed to, actively infected with, or recovered from COVID-19. A freely available public database, intended as a resource for researchers studying the immune response to SARS-CoV-2, is where the repertoires were released. The samples were drawn from the first 160 participants of the ongoing ImmuneRACE study and from 1,254 subjects provided by 6 global collaborators. The sample metadata nearly always contained a de-identified subject ID, COVID-19 status, age in years and sex. HLA class I and class II types, where available, came from metadata supplied by the sample provider rather than from assay-based typing. On the study overall, not on this receptor specifically: The quantity of clinical and demographic metadata differed by source and by participant and was supplied without curation.

TCRbeta CDR3 regions were amplified from genomic DNA by means of the immunoSEQ Assay, a bias-controlled multiplex PCR. The study's processing was this. Within the assay, amplification of reference gene primers was used to estimate how many nucleated cells each sample contained. To quantify the absolute abundance of each unique TCRbeta CDR3 rearrangement, sequence reads were collapsed and filtered. For each sample, productive Simpson clonality was calculated by taking the square root of Simpson's diversity index across productive rearrangements. Held by TCRdb, this immuneACCESS table contains in-frame sequences only and omits some clones. Under half of the omission traces to an unresolved V gene where checked; the cause of the rest is unknown. V and J calls and clone size come straight from that table; D and trimming were deduced from the DNA. This sample holds under 35,000 clones; 88% were observed only once. The top ten hold around 15% of the sample.

The collaborating institutions used their own protocols to collect whole blood in K2EDTA tubes. Collaborator samples were shipped for TCRbeta analysis as frozen whole blood, isolated PBMCs, or DNA extracted from either sample type. With respect to this clone: Its antigen is currently not known. The record has no base qualities; no much larger clone is one base away.

Trimming takes 0 bases from V and 2 bases from J, and the germline ends sit 11 bases apart. The CDR3 runs 16 amino acids, cysteine and phenylalanine included. Only the CDR3 DNA stays, 48 bases, in frame from base 1. CDR1 and CDR2 are drawn from the germline V gene: MGHRA, YSYEKL. This clonotype originated in a man between 60 and 70 years old with active COVID-19. The chain employs TRBV4-1 and TRBJ1-3; the D gene is perhaps TRBD1, from 5 matching bases. The sequenced sample consisted of peripheral blood. The CDR3 amino acid sequence is: CASSQDSGLTGNTIYF. The DNA is as follows: TGCGCCAGCAGCCAAGATTCAGGGTTGACTGGAAACACCATATATTTT.